Reported below is one T cell receptor (beta chain). The antigen is undetermined. Germline V gene lookup returns CDR1 LGHNA and CDR2 YSLEER. Trimming took 1 base from V and 5 from J, leaving 9 bases between them. CDR3 size: 14 residues. Lactation, pregnancy, other autoimmune disease or uncontrolled infection excluded patients. The data were obtained in a study of T cells in Graves' hyperthyroidism and ophthalmopathy. The study's findings and limits: Peripheral blood also featured most of the thyroid clonotypes expanded above 0.001. The model predicted ophthalmopathy a median around 6.5 months before onset.

TCR beta CDR3 sequences were amplified from RNA transcripts. An initial round of RT-PCR targeting the TCR CDR3 relied on the HTBI primer set. TCRdb used MiXCR to reprocess the multiplex PCR reads, holding one entry per CDR3 protein. The sample holds 640,000 or so distinct CDR3 sequences, about 14% seen once. This chain joins TRBV4-3 and TRBJ1-5; D possibly corresponds to TRBD1 (5 bases). The clonotype was recovered from a woman under 30 with Graves' ophthalmopathy. Sequencing was performed on blood. The CDR3 DNA reads TGCGCCAGCAGCCAAGGGACATCCGATCAGCCCCAGCATTTT. Translation gives CASSQGTSDQPQHF.